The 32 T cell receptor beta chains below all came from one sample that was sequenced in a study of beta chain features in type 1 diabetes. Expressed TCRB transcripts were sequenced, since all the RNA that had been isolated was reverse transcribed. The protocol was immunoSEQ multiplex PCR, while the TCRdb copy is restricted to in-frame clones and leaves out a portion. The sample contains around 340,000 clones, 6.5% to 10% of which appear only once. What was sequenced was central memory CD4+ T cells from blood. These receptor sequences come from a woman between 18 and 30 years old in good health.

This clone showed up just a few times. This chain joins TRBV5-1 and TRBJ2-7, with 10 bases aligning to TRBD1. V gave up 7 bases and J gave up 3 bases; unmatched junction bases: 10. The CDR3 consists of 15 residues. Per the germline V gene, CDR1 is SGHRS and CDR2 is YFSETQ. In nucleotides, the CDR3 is TGCGCCAGCTCCCTGAGTGGGGACAGGGGCTACGAGCAGTACTTC. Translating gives CASSLSGDRGYEQYF. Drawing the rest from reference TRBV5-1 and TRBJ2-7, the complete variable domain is KAGVTQTPRYLIKTRGQQVTLSCSPISGHRSVSWYQQTPGQGLQFLFEYFSETQRNKGNFPGRFSGRQFSNSRSEMNVSTLELGDSALYLCASSLSGDRGYEQYFGPGTRLTVT.

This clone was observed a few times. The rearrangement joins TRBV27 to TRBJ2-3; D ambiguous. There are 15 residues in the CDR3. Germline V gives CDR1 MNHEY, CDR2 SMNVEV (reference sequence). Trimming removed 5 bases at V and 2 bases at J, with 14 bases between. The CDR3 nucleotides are TGTGCCAGCAGTGGAGTAGGGCTGTACACAGATACGCAGTATTTT. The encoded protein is CASSGVGLYTDTQYF.

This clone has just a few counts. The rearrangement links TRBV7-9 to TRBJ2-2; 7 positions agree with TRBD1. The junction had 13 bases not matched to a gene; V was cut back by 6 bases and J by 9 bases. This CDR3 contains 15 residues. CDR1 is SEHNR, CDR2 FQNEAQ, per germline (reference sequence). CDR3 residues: CASRGTAISRRELFF. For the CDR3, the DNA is TGTGCCAGCAGAGGGACAGCAATATCCAGAAGGGAGCTGTTTTTT.

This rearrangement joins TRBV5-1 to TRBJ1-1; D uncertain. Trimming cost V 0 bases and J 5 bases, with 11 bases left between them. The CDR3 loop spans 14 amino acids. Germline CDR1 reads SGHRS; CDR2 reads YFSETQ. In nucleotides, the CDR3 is TGCGCCAGCAGCTTGGGGGTACTTTCGACTGAAGCTTTCTTT. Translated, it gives CASSLGVLSTEAFF.

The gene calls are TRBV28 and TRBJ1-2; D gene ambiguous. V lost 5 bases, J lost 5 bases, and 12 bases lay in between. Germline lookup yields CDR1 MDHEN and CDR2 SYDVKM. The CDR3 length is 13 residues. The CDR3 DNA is TGTGCCAGCAGTAAAGAGATTGGGTATGGCTACACCTTC. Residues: CASSKEIGYGYTF.

CDR3 sequence reads: CASSLEVTEAFF. As DNA, the CDR3 is TGCGCCAGCAGCTTGGAGGTTACTGAAGCTTTCTTT. This sequence joins TRBV5-1 and TRBJ1-1; no clear D gene. The germline gives CDR1 SGHRS, CDR2 YFSETQ. V lost 0 bases and J lost 5, with 5 bases in between. The CDR3 runs to 12 residues.

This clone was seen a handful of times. The CDR3 nucleotides are TGTGCCAGTAGCCAAGGGTTTGTAAACACTGAAGCTTTCTTT. Its protein product is CASSQGFVNTEAFF. This chain links TRBV19 with TRBJ1-1; D remains ambiguous. The V end was cut by 6 bases, the J end by 2 bases, with 13 bases between. This CDR3 is built from 14 residues. Germline CDR1 LNHDA, CDR2 SQIVND (reference sequence).

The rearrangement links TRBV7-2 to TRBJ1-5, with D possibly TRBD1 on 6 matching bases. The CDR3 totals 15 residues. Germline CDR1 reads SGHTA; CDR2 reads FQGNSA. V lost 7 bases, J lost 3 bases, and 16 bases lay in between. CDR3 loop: CASTLGWTVNQPQHF. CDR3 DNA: TGTGCCAGCACCCTAGGCTGGACAGTCAATCAGCCCCAGCATTTT. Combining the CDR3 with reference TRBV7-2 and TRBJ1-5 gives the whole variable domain GAGVSQSPSNKVTEKGKDVELRCDPISGHTALYWYRQSLGQGLEFLIYFQGNSAPDKSGLPSDRFSAERTGGSVSTLTIQRTQQEDSAVYLCASTLGWTVNQPQHFGDGTRLSIL.

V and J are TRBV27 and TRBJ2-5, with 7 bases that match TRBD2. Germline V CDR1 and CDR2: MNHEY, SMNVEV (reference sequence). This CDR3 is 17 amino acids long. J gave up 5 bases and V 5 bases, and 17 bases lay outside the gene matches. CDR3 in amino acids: CASSPVEGRGRGETQYF. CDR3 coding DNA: TGTGCCAGCAGTCCAGTGGAGGGGAGGGGACGAGGGGAGACCCAGTACTTC.

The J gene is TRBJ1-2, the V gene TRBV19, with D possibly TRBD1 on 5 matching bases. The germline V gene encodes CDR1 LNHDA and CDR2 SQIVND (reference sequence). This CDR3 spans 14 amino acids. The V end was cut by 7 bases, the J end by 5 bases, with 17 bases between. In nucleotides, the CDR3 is TGTGCCAGTAAATCGCCGGGACCTTTATATGGCTACACCTTC. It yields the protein CASKSPGPLYGYTF.

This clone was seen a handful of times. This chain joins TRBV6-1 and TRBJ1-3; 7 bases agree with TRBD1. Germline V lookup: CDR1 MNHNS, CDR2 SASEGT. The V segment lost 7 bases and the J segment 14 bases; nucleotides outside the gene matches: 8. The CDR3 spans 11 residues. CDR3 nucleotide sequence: TGTGCCAGCACCTTAGGACAGGTTGTATATTTT. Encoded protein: CASTLGQVVYF.

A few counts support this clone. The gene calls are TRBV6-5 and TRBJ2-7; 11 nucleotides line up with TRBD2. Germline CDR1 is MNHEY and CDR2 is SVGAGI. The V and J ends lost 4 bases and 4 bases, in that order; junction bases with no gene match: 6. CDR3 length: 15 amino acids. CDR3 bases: TGTGCCAGCAGTTTTAGCGGGAGGGCAGGGTACGAGCAGTACTTC. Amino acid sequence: CASSFSGRAGYEQYF.

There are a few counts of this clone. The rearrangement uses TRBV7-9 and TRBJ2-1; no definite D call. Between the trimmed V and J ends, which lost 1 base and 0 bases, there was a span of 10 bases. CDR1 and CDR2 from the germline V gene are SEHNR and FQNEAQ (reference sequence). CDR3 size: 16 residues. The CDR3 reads CASSLVIQSSYNEQFF. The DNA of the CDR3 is TGTGCCAGCAGCTTAGTCATCCAGAGCTCCTACAATGAGCAGTTCTTC.

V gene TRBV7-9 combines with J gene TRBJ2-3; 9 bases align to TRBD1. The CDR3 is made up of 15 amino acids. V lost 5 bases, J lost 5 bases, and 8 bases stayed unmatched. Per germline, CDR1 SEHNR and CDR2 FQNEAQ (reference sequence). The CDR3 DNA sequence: TGTGCCAGCAGCCCTAACAGGGGGCGCGTAGATACGCAGTATTTT. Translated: CASSPNRGRVDTQYF. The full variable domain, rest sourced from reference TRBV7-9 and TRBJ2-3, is DTGVSQNPRHKITKRGQNVTFRCDPISEHNRLYWYRQTLGQGPEFLTYFQNEAQLEKSRLLSDRFSAERPKGSFSTLEIQRTEQGDSAMYLCASSPNRGRVDTQYFGPGTRLTVL.

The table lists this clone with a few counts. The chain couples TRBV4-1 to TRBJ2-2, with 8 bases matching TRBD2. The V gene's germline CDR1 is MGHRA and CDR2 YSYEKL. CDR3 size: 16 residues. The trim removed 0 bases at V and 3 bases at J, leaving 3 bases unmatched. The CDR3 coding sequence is TGCGCCAGCAGCCAAGATTGGCGGGAGGACACCGGGGAGCTGTTTTTT. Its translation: CASSQDWREDTGELFF.

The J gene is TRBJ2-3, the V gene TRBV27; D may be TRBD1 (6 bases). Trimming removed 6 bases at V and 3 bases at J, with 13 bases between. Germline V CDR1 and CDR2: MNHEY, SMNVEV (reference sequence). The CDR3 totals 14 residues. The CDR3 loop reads CASRPTGKTDTQYF. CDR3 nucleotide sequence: TGTGCCAGCAGGCCTACAGGGAAAACAGATACGCAGTATTTT.

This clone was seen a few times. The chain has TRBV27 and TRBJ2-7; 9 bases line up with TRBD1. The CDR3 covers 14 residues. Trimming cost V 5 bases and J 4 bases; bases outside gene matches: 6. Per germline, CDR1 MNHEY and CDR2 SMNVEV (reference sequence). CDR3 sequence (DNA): TGTGCCAGCAGTACAACAGGGGGCCGGTACGAGCAGTACTTC. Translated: CASSTTGGRYEQYF.

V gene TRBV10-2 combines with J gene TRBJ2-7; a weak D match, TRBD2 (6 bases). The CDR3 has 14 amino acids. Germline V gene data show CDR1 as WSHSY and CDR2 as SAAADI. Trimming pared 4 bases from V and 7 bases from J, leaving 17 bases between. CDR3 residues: CASSVRVLAGEQYF. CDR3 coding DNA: TGCGCCAGCAGTGTCCGGGTTCTCGCGGGAGAGCAGTACTTC.

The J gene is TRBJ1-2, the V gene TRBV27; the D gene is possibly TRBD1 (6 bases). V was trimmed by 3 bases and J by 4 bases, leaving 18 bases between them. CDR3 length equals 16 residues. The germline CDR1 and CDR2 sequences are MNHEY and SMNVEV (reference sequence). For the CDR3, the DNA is TGTGCCAGCAGTTTGAACCACAGGGCTCTCGGCTATGGCTACACCTTC. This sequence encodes CASSLNHRALGYGYTF.

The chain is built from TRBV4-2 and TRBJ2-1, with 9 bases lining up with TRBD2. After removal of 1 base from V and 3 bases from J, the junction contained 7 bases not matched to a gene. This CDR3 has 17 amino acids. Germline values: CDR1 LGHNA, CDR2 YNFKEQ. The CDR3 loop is CASSQGGASGVYNEQFF. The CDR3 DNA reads TGTGCCAGCAGCCAAGGAGGGGCTAGCGGGGTCTACAATGAGCAGTTCTTC.

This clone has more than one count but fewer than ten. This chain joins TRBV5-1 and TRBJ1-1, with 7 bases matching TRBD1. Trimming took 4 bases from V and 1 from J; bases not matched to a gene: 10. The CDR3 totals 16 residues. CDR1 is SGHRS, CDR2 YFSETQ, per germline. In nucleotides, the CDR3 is TGCGCCAGCAGCGGCGCCAGGGGGTTCCCGAACACTGAAGCTTTCTTT. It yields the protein CASSGARGFPNTEAFF.

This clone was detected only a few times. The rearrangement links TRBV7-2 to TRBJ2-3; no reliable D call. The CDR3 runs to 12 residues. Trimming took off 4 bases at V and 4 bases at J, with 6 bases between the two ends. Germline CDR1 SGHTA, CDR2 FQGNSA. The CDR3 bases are TGTGCCAGCAGCTCTCCGGCAGATACGCAGTATTTT. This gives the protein CASSSPADTQYF.

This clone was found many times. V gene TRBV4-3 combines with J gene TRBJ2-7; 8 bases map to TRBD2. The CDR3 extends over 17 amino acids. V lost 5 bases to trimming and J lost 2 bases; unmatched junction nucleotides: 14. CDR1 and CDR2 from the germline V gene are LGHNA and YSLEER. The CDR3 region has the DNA TGCGCCAGCAGCTCGAGAACCGGGACTAGTACCACCTACGAGCAGTACTTC. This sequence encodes CASSSRTGTSTTYEQYF.

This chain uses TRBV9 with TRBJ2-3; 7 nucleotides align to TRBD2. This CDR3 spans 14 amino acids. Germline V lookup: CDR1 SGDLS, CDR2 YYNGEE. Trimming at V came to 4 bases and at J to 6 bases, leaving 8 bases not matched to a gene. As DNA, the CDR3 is TGTGCCAGCAGCCCCCGGGGGGAAGGGGATACGCAGTATTTT. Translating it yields CASSPRGEGDTQYF.

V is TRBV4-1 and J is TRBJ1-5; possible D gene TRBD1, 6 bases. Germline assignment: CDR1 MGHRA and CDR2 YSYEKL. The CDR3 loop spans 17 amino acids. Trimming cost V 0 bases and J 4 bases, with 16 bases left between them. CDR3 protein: CASSQDGGYTGNQPQHF. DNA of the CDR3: TGCGCCAGCAGCCAAGATGGGGGTTACACAGGGAATCAGCCCCAGCATTTT.

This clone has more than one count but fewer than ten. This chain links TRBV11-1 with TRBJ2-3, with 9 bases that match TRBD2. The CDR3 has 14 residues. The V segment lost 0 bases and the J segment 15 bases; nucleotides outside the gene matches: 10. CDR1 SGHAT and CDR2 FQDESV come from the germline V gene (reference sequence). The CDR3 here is CASSLARHSGSIYF. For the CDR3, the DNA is TGTGCCAGCAGCTTAGCCCGGCATAGCGGGAGTATTTATTTT.

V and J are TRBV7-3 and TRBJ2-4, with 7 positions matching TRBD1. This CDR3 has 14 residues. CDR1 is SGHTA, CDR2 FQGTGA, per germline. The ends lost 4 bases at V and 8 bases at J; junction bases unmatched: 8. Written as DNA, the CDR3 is TGTGCCAGCAGCTCCGGACAGGTGGGGGACATTCAGTACTTC. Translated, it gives CASSSGQVGDIQYF. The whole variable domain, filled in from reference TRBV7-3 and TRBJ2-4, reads GAGVSQTPSNKVTEKGKYVELRCDPISGHTALYWYRQSLGQGPEFLIYFQGTGAADDSGLPNDRFFAVRPEGSVSTLKIQRTERGDSAVYLCASSSGQVGDIQYFGAGTRLSVL.

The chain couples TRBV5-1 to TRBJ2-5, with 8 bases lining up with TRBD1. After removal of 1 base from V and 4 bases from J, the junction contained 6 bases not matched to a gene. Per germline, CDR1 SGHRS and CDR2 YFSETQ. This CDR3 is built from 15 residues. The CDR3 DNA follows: TGCGCCAGCAGCTTGTCGTCAGGGGGCACAGAGACCCAGTACTTC. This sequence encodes CASSLSSGGTETQYF.

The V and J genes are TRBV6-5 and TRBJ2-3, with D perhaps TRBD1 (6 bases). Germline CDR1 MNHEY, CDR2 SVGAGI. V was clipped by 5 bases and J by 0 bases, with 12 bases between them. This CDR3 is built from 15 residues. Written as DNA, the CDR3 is TGTGCCAGCAGTCGGACAGAAATTAGCACAGATACGCAGTATTTT. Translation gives CASSRTEISTDTQYF.

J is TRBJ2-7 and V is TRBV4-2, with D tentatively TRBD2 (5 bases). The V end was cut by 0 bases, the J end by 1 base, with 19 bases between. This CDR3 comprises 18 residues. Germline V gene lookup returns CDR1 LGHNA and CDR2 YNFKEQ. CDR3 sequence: CASSQDVGLADRSYEQYF. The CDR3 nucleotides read TGTGCCAGCAGCCAAGATGTCGGGCTAGCCGATAGGTCCTACGAGCAGTACTTC.

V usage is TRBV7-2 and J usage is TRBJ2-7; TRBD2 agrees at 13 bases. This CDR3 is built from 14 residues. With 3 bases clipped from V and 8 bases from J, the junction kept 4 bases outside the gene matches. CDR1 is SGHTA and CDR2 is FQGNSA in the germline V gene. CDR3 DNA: TGTGCCAGCAGCTTGGGGACTAGCGGGAATCAGCAGTACTTC. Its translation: CASSLGTSGNQQYF.

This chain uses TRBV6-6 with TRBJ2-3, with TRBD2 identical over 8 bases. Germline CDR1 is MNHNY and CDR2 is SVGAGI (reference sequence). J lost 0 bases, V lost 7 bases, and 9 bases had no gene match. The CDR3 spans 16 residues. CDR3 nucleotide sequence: TGTGCCAGCACCCGAATATCTAGCGGGAGCACAGATACGCAGTATTTT. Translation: CASTRISSGSTDTQYF.